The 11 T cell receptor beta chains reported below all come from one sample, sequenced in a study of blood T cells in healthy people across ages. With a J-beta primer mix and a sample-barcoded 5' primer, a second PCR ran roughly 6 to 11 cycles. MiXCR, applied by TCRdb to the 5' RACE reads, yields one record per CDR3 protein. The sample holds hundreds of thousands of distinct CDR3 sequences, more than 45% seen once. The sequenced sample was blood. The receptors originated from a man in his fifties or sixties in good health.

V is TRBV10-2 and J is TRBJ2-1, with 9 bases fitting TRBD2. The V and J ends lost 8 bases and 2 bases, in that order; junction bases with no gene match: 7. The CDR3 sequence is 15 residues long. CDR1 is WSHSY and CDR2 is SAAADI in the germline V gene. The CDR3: CASRGLALTYNEQFF. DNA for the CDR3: TGCGCCAGCCGAGGACTAGCGCTTACCTACAATGAGCAGTTCTTC.

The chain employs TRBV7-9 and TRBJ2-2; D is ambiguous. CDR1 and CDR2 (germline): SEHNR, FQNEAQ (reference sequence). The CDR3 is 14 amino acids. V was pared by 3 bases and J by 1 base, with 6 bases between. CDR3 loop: CASSFGLNTGELFF. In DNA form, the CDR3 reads TGTGCCAGCAGCTTTGGCCTGAACACCGGGGAGCTGTTTTTT.

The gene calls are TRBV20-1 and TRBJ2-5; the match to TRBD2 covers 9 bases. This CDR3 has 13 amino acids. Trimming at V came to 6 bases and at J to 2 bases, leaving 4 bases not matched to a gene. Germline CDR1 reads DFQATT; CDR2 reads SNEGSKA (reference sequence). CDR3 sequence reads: CSAPSGGQETQYF. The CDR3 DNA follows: TGCAGTGCCCCGAGCGGGGGGCAAGAGACCCAGTACTTC.

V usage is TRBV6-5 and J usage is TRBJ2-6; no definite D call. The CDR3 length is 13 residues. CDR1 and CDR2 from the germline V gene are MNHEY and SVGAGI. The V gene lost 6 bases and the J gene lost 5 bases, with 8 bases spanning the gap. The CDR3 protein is CASRLRWANVLTF. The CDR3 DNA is TGTGCCAGCAGGTTAAGATGGGCCAACGTCCTGACTTTC.

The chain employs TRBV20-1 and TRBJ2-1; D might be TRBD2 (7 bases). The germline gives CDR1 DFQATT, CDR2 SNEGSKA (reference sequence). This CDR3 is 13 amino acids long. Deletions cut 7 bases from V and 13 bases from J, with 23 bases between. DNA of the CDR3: TGCAGTGTGGGAGGGGGTTATGGGGAGACCCAGTTCTTC. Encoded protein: CSVGGGYGETQFF.

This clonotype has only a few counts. This CDR3 reads CASSLGTGATDTQYF. The CDR3 DNA sequence: TGTGCCAGCAGTTTAGGGACAGGAGCCACAGATACGCAGTATTTT. V usage is TRBV6-5 and J usage is TRBJ2-3; 8 nucleotides match TRBD1. CDR1 and CDR2 from the germline V gene are MNHEY and SVGAGI. Germline trimming cut 4 bases from V and 2 bases from J; bases unmatched to any gene: 5. The CDR3 is 15 amino acids.

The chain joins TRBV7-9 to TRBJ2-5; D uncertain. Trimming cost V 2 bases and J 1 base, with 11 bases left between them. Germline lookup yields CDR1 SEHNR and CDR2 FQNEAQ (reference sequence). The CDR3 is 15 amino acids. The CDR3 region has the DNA TGTGCCAGCAGCTTACCTCGGCAGATCCAAGAGACCCAGTACTTC. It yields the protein CASSLPRQIQETQYF.

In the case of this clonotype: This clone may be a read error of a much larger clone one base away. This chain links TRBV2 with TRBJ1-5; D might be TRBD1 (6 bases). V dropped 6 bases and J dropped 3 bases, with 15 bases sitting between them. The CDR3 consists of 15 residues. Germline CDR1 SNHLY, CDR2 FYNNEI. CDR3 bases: TGTGCCAGCAGGGGTACAGGGACAAACAATCAGCCCCAGCATTTT. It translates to CASRGTGTNNQPQHF.

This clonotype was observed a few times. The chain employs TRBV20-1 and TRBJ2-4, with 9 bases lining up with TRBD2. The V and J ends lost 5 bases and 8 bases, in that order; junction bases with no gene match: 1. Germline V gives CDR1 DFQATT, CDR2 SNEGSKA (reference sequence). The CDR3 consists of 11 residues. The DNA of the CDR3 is TGCAGTGCTGCGGGGGGGGACATTCAGTACTTC. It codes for CSAAGGDIQYF.

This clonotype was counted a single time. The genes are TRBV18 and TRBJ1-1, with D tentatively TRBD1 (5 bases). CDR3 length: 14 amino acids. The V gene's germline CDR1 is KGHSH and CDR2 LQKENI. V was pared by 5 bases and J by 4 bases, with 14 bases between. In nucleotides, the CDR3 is TGTGCCAGCTCAGCCGACAGTCAGGCCACTGAAGCTTTCTTT. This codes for CASSADSQATEAFF.

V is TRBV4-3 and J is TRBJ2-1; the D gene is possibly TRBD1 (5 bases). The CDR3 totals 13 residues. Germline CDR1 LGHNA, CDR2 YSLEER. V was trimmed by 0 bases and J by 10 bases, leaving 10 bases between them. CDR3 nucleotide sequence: TGCGCCAGCAGCCAAGAACCGCGGACAGAGCAGTTCTTC. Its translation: CASSQEPRTEQFF.